These T cell receptor beta chains were read from a single sample in a study of human T cells and chemical hapten exposure. From the RACE reads, TCRdb called clonotypes with MiXCR, one entry per CDR3 protein. The sample yields under 300,000 distinct CDR3 sequences, about 9% seen once. This specimen was whole blood, taken in connection with sensitization to the hapten diphenylcyclopropenone (DPC). Receptors originate from a middle-aged woman with alopecia areata. Some clones in this sample may be carry-over from other donors' samples. The CDR3 runs from the conserved cysteine through the conserved F or W. A D gene is named only where the DNA matches it firmly. A clone size is listed for some rows: how often the clone was seen (once, few, many), or a class if it is expanded.

v_gene: TRBV4-2
abundance: many
d_gene: -
j_gene: TRBJ2-5
CDR3aa: CASSQDTGVGTQYF
CDR3nt: TGTGCCAGCAGCCAAGATACTGGGGTCGGGACCCAGTACTTC

v_gene: TRBV6-2/TRBV6-3
abundance: many
d_gene: -
j_gene: TRBJ2-1
CDR3aa: CASSYYSVTDNEQFF
CDR3nt: TGTGCCAGCAGTTACTATTCGGTAACGGACAATGAGCAGTTCTTC

v_gene: TRBV14
abundance: few
d_gene: -
j_gene: TRBJ2-1
CDR3aa: CASSQDLAGEQFF
CDR3nt: TGTGCCAGCAGCCAAGATCTAGCCGGGGAGCAGTTCTTC

v_gene: TRBV5-1
abundance: many
d_gene: TRBD1
j_gene: TRBJ1-2
CDR3aa: CASSLNWDRMGANYGYTF
CDR3nt: TGCGCCAGCAGCTTGAATTGGGACAGGATGGGGGCTAACTATGGCTACACCTTC

v_gene: TRBV6-1
abundance: few
d_gene: -
j_gene: TRBJ1-6
CDR3aa: CATSSRPESPLHF
CDR3nt: TGTGCCACTTCCTCTCGGCCGGAGTCACCCCTCCACTTT

v_gene: TRBV6-1
abundance: -
d_gene: TRBD1
j_gene: TRBJ2-7
CDR3aa: CASSEIWTGSYEQYF
CDR3nt: TGTGCCAGCAGTGAGATTTGGACAGGATCCTACGAGCAGTACTTC

v_gene: TRBV11-2
abundance: few
d_gene: -
j_gene: TRBJ2-1
CDR3aa: CASSLDRLSSGYNEQFF
CDR3nt: TGTGCCAGCAGCTTAGATCGATTGAGTTCGGGATACAATGAGCAGTTCTTC

v_gene: TRBV7-9
abundance: few
d_gene: -
j_gene: TRBJ2-5
CDR3aa: CASSLGLHGQETQYF
CDR3nt: TGTGCCAGCAGCTTGGGACTTCACGGCCAAGAGACCCAGTACTTC

v_gene: TRBV6-2/TRBV6-3
abundance: few
d_gene: -
j_gene: TRBJ2-1
CDR3aa: CASRPEGPEQFF
CDR3nt: TGTGCCAGCAGGCCGGAAGGGCCTGAGCAGTTCTTC

v_gene: TRBV28
abundance: -
d_gene: -
j_gene: TRBJ2-7
CDR3aa: CASSYALTYEQYF
CDR3nt: TGTGCCAGCAGTTATGCCCTAACCTACGAGCAGTACTTC

v_gene: TRBV25-1
abundance: few
d_gene: TRBD1
j_gene: TRBJ1-3
CDR3aa: CASSRQGIGSGNTIYF
CDR3nt: TGTGCCAGCAGTCGACAGGGGATTGGGTCTGGAAACACCATATATTTT

v_gene: TRBV6-5
abundance: many
d_gene: TRBD2
j_gene: TRBJ2-7
CDR3aa: CASRTSGTNEQYF
CDR3nt: TGTGCCAGCAGGACTAGCGGGACCAACGAGCAGTACTTC

v_gene: TRBV12-3/TRBV12-4
abundance: many
d_gene: -
j_gene: TRBJ2-7
CDR3aa: CASSLEPTTQYF
CDR3nt: TGTGCCAGCAGTTTAGAGCCAACCACCCAGTACTTC

v_gene: TRBV28
abundance: many
d_gene: -
j_gene: TRBJ2-1
CDR3aa: CASIGQTSSYNEQFF
CDR3nt: TGTGCCAGTATAGGACAGACGAGCTCCTACAATGAGCAGTTCTTC

v_gene: TRBV27
abundance: -
d_gene: -
j_gene: TRBJ1-2
CDR3aa: CASRTAVTGYGYTF
CDR3nt: TGTGCCAGCAGAACCGCCGTGACAGGTTATGGCTACACCTTC

v_gene: TRBV5-1
abundance: -
d_gene: TRBD2
j_gene: TRBJ2-1
CDR3aa: CATAGGPPGSYNEQFF
CDR3nt: TGCGCCACCGCGGGGGGACCCCCCGGCTCCTACAATGAGCAGTTCTTC

v_gene: TRBV11-2
abundance: -
d_gene: -
j_gene: TRBJ2-1
CDR3aa: CASSPPRTILRSYNEQFF
CDR3nt: TGTGCCAGCAGCCCTCCCCGTACAATTCTGCGCTCCTACAATGAGCAGTTCTTC

v_gene: TRBV29-1
abundance: -
d_gene: TRBD1
j_gene: TRBJ1-2
CDR3aa: CSGGTGDGYTF
CDR3nt: TGCAGCGGCGGGACAGGGGATGGCTACACCTTC

v_gene: TRBV6-6
abundance: -
d_gene: TRBD1
j_gene: TRBJ2-7
CDR3aa: CASSYDGQGAYEQYF
CDR3nt: TGTGCCAGCAGTTACGACGGGCAGGGGGCCTACGAGCAGTACTTC

v_gene: TRBV20-1
abundance: -
d_gene: -
j_gene: TRBJ1-6
CDR3aa: CSASHIQHSYNSPLHF
CDR3nt: TGCAGTGCTAGCCATATTCAACACTCCTATAATTCACCCCTCCACTTT

v_gene: TRBV12-3/TRBV12-4
abundance: -
d_gene: -
j_gene: TRBJ1-1
CDR3aa: CASSFGGSITEAFF
CDR3nt: TGTGCCAGCAGTTTCGGGGGAAGTATCACTGAAGCTTTCTTT

v_gene: TRBV12-3/TRBV12-4
abundance: few
d_gene: TRBD2
j_gene: TRBJ2-3
CDR3aa: CATLAGVADTQYF
CDR3nt: TGTGCCACCTTAGCGGGAGTGGCAGATACGCAGTATTTT

v_gene: TRBV30
abundance: -
d_gene: -
j_gene: TRBJ1-1
CDR3aa: CAWSRNTEAFF
CDR3nt: TGTGCCTGGAGCCGGAACACTGAAGCTTTCTTT

v_gene: TRBV7-2
abundance: few
d_gene: -
j_gene: TRBJ2-3
CDR3aa: CASSPGHGTDTQYF
CDR3nt: TGTGCCAGCAGCCCAGGACACGGCACAGATACGCAGTATTTT

v_gene: TRBV28
abundance: few
d_gene: -
j_gene: TRBJ2-3
CDR3aa: CASSRPGRLQYF
CDR3nt: TGTGCCAGCAGCCGACCGGGACGGCTGCAGTATTTT

v_gene: TRBV18
abundance: -
d_gene: -
j_gene: TRBJ2-2
CDR3aa: CASSPQASGELFF
CDR3nt: TGTGCCAGCTCACCACAGGCATCCGGGGAGCTGTTTTTT

v_gene: TRBV2
abundance: few
d_gene: -
j_gene: TRBJ2-3
CDR3aa: CASNPTDTQYF
CDR3nt: TGTGCCAGCAATCCCACAGATACGCAGTATTTT

v_gene: TRBV6-5
abundance: -
d_gene: TRBD2
j_gene: TRBJ2-2
CDR3aa: CASSYGEGRSGELFF
CDR3nt: TGTGCCAGCAGTTACGGGGAGGGGCGGAGCGGGGAGCTGTTTTTT

v_gene: TRBV6-6
abundance: few
d_gene: -
j_gene: TRBJ2-1
CDR3aa: CASSFLRTSLNNEQFF
CDR3nt: TGTGCCAGCAGTTTCTTACGTACTTCCCTAAACAATGAGCAGTTCTTC

v_gene: TRBV2
abundance: -
d_gene: -
j_gene: TRBJ2-2
CDR3aa: CASSGIGFTGELFF
CDR3nt: TGTGCCAGCAGTGGAATAGGCTTCACCGGGGAGCTGTTTTTT

v_gene: TRBV5-1
abundance: -
d_gene: -
j_gene: TRBJ2-3
CDR3aa: CASSPTGRPLDTQYF
CDR3nt: TGCGCCAGCAGCCCTACAGGTCGACCATTAGATACGCAGTATTTT

v_gene: TRBV19
abundance: -
d_gene: -
j_gene: TRBJ1-5
CDR3aa: CASSIRPGTTTRGQPQHF
CDR3nt: TGTGCCAGTAGTATAAGGCCGGGGACCACGACGAGGGGGCAGCCCCAGCATTTT

v_gene: TRBV29-1
abundance: -
d_gene: -
j_gene: TRBJ2-3
CDR3aa: CSVEAPQASTDTQYF
CDR3nt: TGCAGCGTTGAAGCCCCTCAAGCTAGCACAGATACGCAGTATTTT

v_gene: TRBV18
abundance: -
d_gene: TRBD1
j_gene: TRBJ1-1
CDR3aa: CASSPRDREVEKNTEAFF
CDR3nt: TGTGCCAGCTCACCTCGGGACAGGGAGGTTGAAAAGAACACTGAAGCTTTCTTT

v_gene: TRBV6-5
abundance: few
d_gene: TRBD1
j_gene: TRBJ2-7
CDR3aa: CASSRDRGSYEQYF
CDR3nt: TGTGCCAGCAGCCGGGACAGGGGCTCCTACGAGCAGTACTTC

v_gene: TRBV20-1
abundance: many
d_gene: -
j_gene: TRBJ2-3
CDR3aa: CSARDFGTDTQYF
CDR3nt: TGCAGTGCTAGAGATTTTGGGACAGATACGCAGTATTTT

v_gene: TRBV4-3
abundance: -
d_gene: -
j_gene: TRBJ2-1
CDR3aa: CASSQGAILGNEQFF
CDR3nt: TGCGCCAGCAGCCAAGGAGCCATCCTAGGAAATGAGCAGTTCTTC

v_gene: TRBV10-3
abundance: -
d_gene: TRBD1
j_gene: TRBJ2-3
CDR3aa: CAISETPGQGASTDTQYF
CDR3nt: TGTGCCATCAGTGAGACTCCCGGACAGGGGGCAAGCACAGATACGCAGTATTTT

v_gene: TRBV11-3
abundance: few
d_gene: TRBD1
j_gene: TRBJ1-1
CDR3aa: CASSKTGLNTEAFF
CDR3nt: TGTGCCAGCAGCAAGACAGGGCTGAACACTGAAGCTTTCTTT

v_gene: TRBV3-1
abundance: few
d_gene: -
j_gene: TRBJ1-5
CDR3aa: CASSQRPPGVGNQPQHF
CDR3nt: TGTGCCAGCAGCCAAAGACCCCCAGGGGTCGGCAATCAGCCCCAGCATTTT

v_gene: TRBV7-2
abundance: -
d_gene: -
j_gene: TRBJ2-3
CDR3aa: CASSLAASPTDTQYF
CDR3nt: TGTGCCAGCAGCTTAGCAGCTAGCCCCACAGATACGCAGTATTTT

v_gene: TRBV29-1
abundance: many
d_gene: TRBD1
j_gene: TRBJ2-1
CDR3aa: CSTRVARQGSNEQFF
CDR3nt: TGCAGCACCCGAGTAGCCCGACAGGGTTCCAATGAGCAGTTCTTC

v_gene: TRBV27
abundance: many
d_gene: -
j_gene: TRBJ1-4
CDR3aa: CASSSGVSGEKLFF
CDR3nt: TGTGCCAGCAGTTCAGGGGTATCAGGGGAAAAACTGTTTTTT

v_gene: TRBV20-1
abundance: -
d_gene: -
j_gene: TRBJ2-7
CDR3aa: CSAPPGTSQFSYEQYF
CDR3nt: TGCAGTGCTCCCCCTGGGACATCCCAATTCTCCTACGAGCAGTACTTC

v_gene: TRBV28
abundance: few
d_gene: -
j_gene: TRBJ1-5
CDR3aa: CASSSGEAVSLLSNQPQHF
CDR3nt: TGTGCCAGCAGTTCCGGGGAGGCAGTTAGCCTCCTTAGCAATCAGCCCCAGCATTTT

v_gene: TRBV12-3/TRBV12-4
abundance: -
d_gene: -
j_gene: TRBJ2-4
CDR3aa: CASSSHGAKNIQYF
CDR3nt: TGTGCCAGCAGTTCGCACGGGGCCAAAAACATTCAGTACTTC

v_gene: TRBV29-1
abundance: -
d_gene: TRBD1
j_gene: TRBJ2-1
CDR3aa: CRAWGQAPNEQFF
CDR3nt: TGCAGAGCATGGGGACAGGCCCCCAATGAGCAGTTCTTC

v_gene: TRBV12-3/TRBV12-4
abundance: many
d_gene: -
j_gene: TRBJ1-1
CDR3aa: CASSSGPNTEAFF
CDR3nt: TGTGCCAGCAGTTCTGGCCCGAACACTGAAGCTTTCTTT

v_gene: TRBV7-2
abundance: -
d_gene: -
j_gene: TRBJ2-4
CDR3aa: CASSLGSAKNIQYF
CDR3nt: TGTGCCAGCAGCTTGGGGTCCGCCAAAAACATTCAGTACTTC

v_gene: TRBV10-3
abundance: few
d_gene: TRBD2
j_gene: TRBJ2-7
CDR3aa: CAIRLAGHEQYF
CDR3nt: TGTGCCATCAGACTAGCGGGTCACGAGCAGTACTTC

v_gene: TRBV7-2
abundance: few
d_gene: -
j_gene: TRBJ2-3
CDR3aa: CASSPLRGGTDTQYF
CDR3nt: TGTGCCAGCAGCCCCCTACGCGGGGGCACAGATACGCAGTATTTT

v_gene: TRBV28
abundance: few
d_gene: TRBD1
j_gene: TRBJ1-5
CDR3aa: CASSPGQFSSQHF
CDR3nt: TGTGCCAGCAGCCCGGGACAGTTTTCGTCCCAGCATTTT

v_gene: TRBV6-6
abundance: -
d_gene: -
j_gene: TRBJ1-1
CDR3aa: CATSVERGRTEAFF
CDR3nt: TGTGCCACCTCCGTCGAAAGGGGCCGAACTGAAGCTTTCTTT

v_gene: TRBV12-3/TRBV12-4
abundance: few
d_gene: -
j_gene: TRBJ1-3
CDR3aa: CASSELNSGNTIYF
CDR3nt: TGTGCCAGCAGCGAGCTCAACTCTGGAAACACCATATATTTT

v_gene: TRBV6-1
abundance: -
d_gene: TRBD2
j_gene: TRBJ2-7
CDR3aa: CASSEAAGTSGYEQYF
CDR3nt: TGTGCCAGCAGTGAAGCGGCCGGGACTAGCGGCTACGAGCAGTACTTC

v_gene: TRBV30
abundance: many
d_gene: -
j_gene: TRBJ1-5
CDR3aa: CAWSAPGTGMQPQHF
CDR3nt: TGTGCCTGGAGTGCGCCCGGGACCGGGATGCAGCCCCAGCATTTT